This TCR beta chain is drawn from a study of shared clonotypes between healthy human individuals. With respect to this clone: Its antigen is unknown.

The CDR3 length is 14 residues. V lost 2 bases and J 5 bases, leaving 13 bases between the germline ends. Per the germline V gene, CDR1 is KGHSH and CDR2 is LQKENI. The assay was immunoSEQ multiplex PCR, and TCRdb's table has in-frame clones only and misses some. The sample records roughly 1.5 million clones, 95% to 99% being singletons. Study-wide findings and caveats: Apart from blood, nothing was sampled; tissue repertoires likely differ.

The sample was naive CD4+ T cells sorted from blood. Subset: CD45RA+ positively selected. The TCR sequence derives from a man aged 25-45 years in good health. This chain links TRBV18 with TRBJ2-7; D is tentatively TRBD1 or TRBD2 (5 bases each). In DNA, the CDR3 is TGTGCCAGCTCACCATATCCAGGGCGGGACGAGCAGTACTTC. This codes for CASSPYPGRDEQYF. The whole variable domain, filled in from reference TRBV18 and TRBJ2-7, reads NAGVMQNPRHLVRRRGQEARLRCSPMKGHSHVYWYRQLPEEGLKFMVYLQKENIIDESGMPKERFSAEFPKEGPSILRIQQVVRGDSAAYFCASSPYPGRDEQYFGPGTRLTVT.